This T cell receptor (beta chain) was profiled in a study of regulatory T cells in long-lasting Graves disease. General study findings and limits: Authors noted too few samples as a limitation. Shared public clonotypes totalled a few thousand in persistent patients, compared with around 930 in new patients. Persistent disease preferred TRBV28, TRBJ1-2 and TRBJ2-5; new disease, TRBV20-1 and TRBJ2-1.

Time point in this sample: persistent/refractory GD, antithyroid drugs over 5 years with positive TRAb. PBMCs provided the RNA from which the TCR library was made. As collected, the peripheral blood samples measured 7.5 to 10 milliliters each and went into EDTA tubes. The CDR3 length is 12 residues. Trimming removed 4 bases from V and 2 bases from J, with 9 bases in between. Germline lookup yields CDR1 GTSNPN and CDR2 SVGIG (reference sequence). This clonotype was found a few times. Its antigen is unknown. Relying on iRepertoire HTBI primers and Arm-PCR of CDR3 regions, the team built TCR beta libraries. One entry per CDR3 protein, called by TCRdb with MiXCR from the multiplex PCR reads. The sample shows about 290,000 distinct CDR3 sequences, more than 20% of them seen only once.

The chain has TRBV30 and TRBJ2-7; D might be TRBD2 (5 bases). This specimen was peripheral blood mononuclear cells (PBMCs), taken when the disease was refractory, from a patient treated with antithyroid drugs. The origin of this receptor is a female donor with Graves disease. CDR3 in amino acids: CAWKTTPYEQYF. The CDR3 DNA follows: TGTGCCTGGAAGACTACACCCTACGAGCAGTACTTC.